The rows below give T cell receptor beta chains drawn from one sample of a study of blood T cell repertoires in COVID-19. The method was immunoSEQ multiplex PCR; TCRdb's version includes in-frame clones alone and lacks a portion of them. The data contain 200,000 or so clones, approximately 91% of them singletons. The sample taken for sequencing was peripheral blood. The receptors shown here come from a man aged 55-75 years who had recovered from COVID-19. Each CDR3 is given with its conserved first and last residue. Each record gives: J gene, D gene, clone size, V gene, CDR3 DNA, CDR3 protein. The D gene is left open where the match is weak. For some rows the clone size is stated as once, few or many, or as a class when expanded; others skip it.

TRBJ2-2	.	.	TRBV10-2	TGCGCCAGCCTCCCGGGACAGAACACCGGGGAGCTGTTTTTT	CASLPGQNTGELFF
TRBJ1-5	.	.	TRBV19	TGTGCCAGTAGTACCGGGGCCCTCGGGGGTCAGCCCCAGCATTTT	CASSTGALGGQPQHF
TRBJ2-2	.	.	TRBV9	TGTGCCAGCAGCGTAAGCAACACCGGGGAGCTGTTTTTT	CASSVSNTGELFF
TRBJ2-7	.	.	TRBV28	TGTGCCAGCAGTGCTATAAGATACGAGCAGTACTTC	CASSAIRYEQYF
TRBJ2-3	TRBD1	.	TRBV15	TGTGCCACCAGCAGAGATAAGGGGACAGCGACGCAGTATTTT	CATSRDKGTATQYF
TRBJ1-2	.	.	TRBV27	TGTGCCAGCAGTTATGGGTGGGGCCACCGGACTAATGGCTACACCTTC	CASSYGWGHRTNGYTF
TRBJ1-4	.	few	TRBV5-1	TGCGCCAGCAGCTATAGCAGAACTAATGAAAAACTGTTTTTT	CASSYSRTNEKLFF
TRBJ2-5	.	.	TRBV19	TGTGCCAGTAGTCGGTCGGGCAGTGGGGAGGGGGGTCGAGAGACCCAGTACTTC	CASSRSGSGEGGRETQYF
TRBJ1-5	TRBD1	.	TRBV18	TGTGCCAGCTCACTCCGGGACAGGGAGGCAGGGCAGCCCCAGCATTTT	CASSLRDREAGQPQHF
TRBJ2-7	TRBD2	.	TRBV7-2	TGTGCCAGCAGCTTAGAAGCGGGAGGGCCTTATGAGCAGTACTTC	CASSLEAGGPYEQYF
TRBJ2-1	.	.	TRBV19	TGTGCCAGTAGTAGAACAGGGTCCAATGAGCAGTTCTTC	CASSRTGSNEQFF
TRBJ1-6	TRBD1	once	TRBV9	TGTGCCAGCAGCGTAGGGGGGACAGCTAATTCACCCCTCCACTTT	CASSVGGTANSPLHF
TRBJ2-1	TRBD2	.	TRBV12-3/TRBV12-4	TGTGCCAGCAGTTTCGGCCTAGCGGGGAAGTTCTTC	CASSFGLAGKFF
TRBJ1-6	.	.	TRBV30	TGTGCCTGGGACCAGACAGCGGGGTATTCACCCCTCCACTTT	CAWDQTAGYSPLHF
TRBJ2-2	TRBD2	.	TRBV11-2	TGTGCCAGCAGCTTCAGCGGGAGTAACACCGGGGAGCTGTTTTTT	CASSFSGSNTGELFF
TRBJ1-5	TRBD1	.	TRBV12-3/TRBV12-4	TGTGCCAGCCACAGGGGTTTAAGTCAGCCCCAGCATTTT	CASHRGLSQPQHF
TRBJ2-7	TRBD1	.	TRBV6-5	TGTGCCAGCAGTTACTCTGGAGGGACAGGCCCGGGGGAGCAGTACTTC	CASSYSGGTGPGEQYF
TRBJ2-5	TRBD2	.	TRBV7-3	TGTGCCAGCAGTTTAAGCGGGGGCCAAGAGACCCAGTACTTC	CASSLSGGQETQYF
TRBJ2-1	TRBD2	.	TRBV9	TGTGCCAGCAGCCGGACTAGCGGGTGGAGCTCCTACAATGAGCAGTTCTTC	CASSRTSGWSSYNEQFF
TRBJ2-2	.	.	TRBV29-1	TGCAGCGTTGGCAGGACAGCGAACACCGGGGAGCTGTTTTTT	CSVGRTANTGELFF
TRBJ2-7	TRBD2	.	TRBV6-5	TGTGCCAGCAGACTTCTAGCGGGAGTGCCGCACGAGCAGTACTTC	CASRLLAGVPHEQYF
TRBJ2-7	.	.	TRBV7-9	TGTGCCAGCAGTCGGGACATGCTCTACGAGCAGTACTTC	CASSRDMLYEQYF
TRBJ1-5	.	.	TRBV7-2	TGTGCCAGCAGTGCATACCAGGGAAGTCAGCCCCAGCATTTT	CASSAYQGSQPQHF
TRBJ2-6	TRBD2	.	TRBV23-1	TGCGCCAGCAGTCAAGGCCTAGCGGGGCTTGTTCGGACCACAACTTACTCTGGGGCCAACGTCCTGACTTTC	CASSQGLAGLVRTTTYSGANVLTF
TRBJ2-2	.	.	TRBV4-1	TGCGCCAGCAGCCCAGGGCCGGGGGAAGCTTCCGGGGAGCTGTTTTTT	CASSPGPGEASGELFF
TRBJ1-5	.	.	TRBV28	TGTGCCACGACAGTTAATAGCAATCAGCCCCAGCATTTT	CATTVNSNQPQHF
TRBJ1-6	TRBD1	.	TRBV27	TGTGCCAGCAGCGACAGGGGCGGTTCACCCCTCCACTTT	CASSDRGGSPLHF
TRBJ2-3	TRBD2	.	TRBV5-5	TGTGCCTGCGGGAGGCGGTCAGATACGCAGTATTTT	CACGRRSDTQYF
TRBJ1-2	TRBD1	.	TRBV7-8	TGTGCCAGCAGCTTTGAAAGACAGGGGGCAGGTGGCTACACCTTC	CASSFERQGAGGYTF
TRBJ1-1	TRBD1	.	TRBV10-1	TGCGCCAGCAGCCTACAGGGGGAAGCTTTCTTT	CASSLQGEAFF
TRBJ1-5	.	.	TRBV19	TGTGCCAGTAGGGCGGAGGGCCCCCAGCATTTT	CASRAEGPQHF
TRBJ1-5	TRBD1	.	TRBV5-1	TGCGCCAGCAGCTTGACAGGGGGAGGGGGTCAGCCCCAGCATTTT	CASSLTGGGGQPQHF
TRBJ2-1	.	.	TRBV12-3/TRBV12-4	TGTGCCAGCACCCAAAGCAGGGCGCCGCAGTTCTTC	CASTQSRAPQFF
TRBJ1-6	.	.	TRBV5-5	TGTGCCAGCAGCTTGGACAGGGAGTTGTATAACCTCCACTTT	CASSLDRELYNLHF
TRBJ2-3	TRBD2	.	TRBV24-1	TGTGCCACTTCAAGCGGGGGGCCCACAGATACGCAGTATTTT	CATSSGGPTDTQYF
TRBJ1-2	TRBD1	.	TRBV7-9	TGTGCCAGCAGCTTAGACAGGGGAAGTGGCTACACCTTC	CASSLDRGSGYTF
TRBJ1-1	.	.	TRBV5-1	TGCGCCAGCAGCTTGCCAACAGGGAACACTGAAGCTTTCTTT	CASSLPTGNTEAFF